One and the same sample provided the 26 T cell receptor beta chains below, sequenced in a study of T cell responses to AZD1222 COVID-19 vaccine. TCRdb's table, derived via immunoSEQ multiplex PCR, lists solely in-frame clones and lacks some. There are some 150,000 clones in the sample; over 85% occur only once, and roughly 5% lies in the top ten. The input for sequencing was peripheral blood, taken on day 0 of AZD1222 vaccination. All receptors derive from an adult in good health.

The V call is TRBV5-8, the J call TRBJ2-3; D is unclear. The V end was cut by 0 bases, the J end by 5 bases, with 10 bases between. The CDR3 consists of 14 residues. Germline V gene lookup returns CDR1 SGHTS and CDR2 YDEGEE. The CDR3 is CASSLVVAVDTQYF. The CDR3 nucleotides read TGTGCCAGCAGCTTGGTTGTAGCAGTAGATACGCAGTATTTT.

This chain connects TRBV4-2 to TRBJ1-5, with D perhaps TRBD1 (5 bases). Trimming took 0 bases from V and 5 from J, leaving 17 bases between them. The CDR3 has 17 residues. The germline V gene has CDR1 LGHNA and CDR2 YNFKEQ. CDR3: CASSQDVDTGEDQPQHF. The CDR3 nucleotides read TGTGCCAGCAGCCAAGATGTTGACACAGGAGAAGATCAGCCCCAGCATTTT.

The chain recombines TRBV3-1 (or the pseudogene TRBV3-2) with TRBJ2-1; no reliable D call. The CDR3 is 16 amino acids. V lost 0 bases and J 8 bases, leaving 17 bases between the germline ends. Germline V gene sequence: CDR1 LGHDT, CDR2 YNNKEL (reference sequence). The DNA for the CDR3 is TGTGCCAGCAGCCAAGATCCCCGGATTAAGTGGGATGAGCAGTTCTTC. The encoded protein is CASSQDPRIKWDEQFF.

The V call is TRBV5-1, the J call TRBJ2-7; possibly TRBD1 for D (7 bases). V shed 0 bases and J shed 2 bases, with 12 bases lying between them. Germline V lookup: CDR1 SGHRS, CDR2 YFSETQ. This CDR3 has 15 amino acids. This CDR3 is CASSLARGAPYEQYF. CDR3 in DNA: TGCGCCAGCAGCTTGGCCAGGGGGGCACCCTACGAGCAGTACTTC.

The CDR3 nucleotides read TGTGCCAGCAGGAGGGGACAGGGCGACAATCAGCCCCAGCATTTT. Protein product: CASRRGQGDNQPQHF. This sequence joins TRBV6-5 and TRBJ1-5; 9 nucleotides line up with TRBD1. V lost 6 bases, J lost 3 bases, and 6 bases stayed unmatched. The CDR3 runs to 15 residues. Germline V gene lookup returns CDR1 MNHEY and CDR2 SVGAGI.

The rearrangement joins TRBV5-1 to TRBJ1-2; 7 bases match TRBD1. J was trimmed by 1 base and V by 3 bases; bases with no gene match: 3. From germline, CDR1 is SGHRS and CDR2 YFSETQ. The CDR3 length is 14 residues. The DNA for the CDR3 is TGCGCCAGCAGCTCGACAGGGCTTAACTATGGCTACACCTTC. Protein product: CASSSTGLNYGYTF.

J is TRBJ2-4 and V is TRBV19, with TRBD2 matching 13 bases. J gave up 7 bases and V 5 bases, and 8 bases lay outside the gene matches. This CDR3 contains 16 residues. Germline-derived CDR1 and CDR2 are LNHDA and SQIVND (reference sequence). CDR3 in DNA: TGTGCCAGTAGTGTACTCGGACTAGCGGGAGTCAACATTCAGTACTTC. It specifies CASSVLGLAGVNIQYF.

This clone was seen a single time. The rearrangement joins TRBV9 to TRBJ1-6, with unresolved D. The CDR3 is made up of 14 amino acids. Germline loops: CDR1 SGDLS, CDR2 YYNGEE. V gave up 0 bases and J gave up 7 bases, with 8 bases separating them. DNA of the CDR3: TGTGCCAGCAGCGTAGACAGCCAAAATTCACCCCTCCACTTT. As protein: CASSVDSQNSPLHF.

The table lists this clone with a count of one. The chain links TRBV10-3 to TRBJ2-1; TRBD2 aligns across 9 bases. Germline CDR1 ENHRY, CDR2 SYGVKD. The CDR3 runs 17 residues. V lost 3 bases, J lost 0 bases, and 6 bases stayed unmatched. In DNA, the CDR3 is TGTGCCATCAGTGAACAATTAGCGGGGGACTCCTACAATGAGCAGTTCTTC. Translating it yields CAISEQLAGDSYNEQFF.

A few counts support this clone. The chain couples TRBV6-6 to TRBJ2-7; 9 nucleotides match TRBD2. The CDR3 covers 15 residues. The ends lost 5 bases at V and 5 bases at J; junction bases unmatched: 10. The germline CDR1 and CDR2 sequences are MNHNY and SVGAGI (reference sequence). In nucleotides, the CDR3 is TGTGCCAGCAGTCGAGTGGCGGGAGGGTTCCACGAGCAGTACTTC. Translation: CASSRVAGGFHEQYF.

The CDR3: CAISDGAAYEQYF. The CDR3 DNA sequence: TGTGCCATCAGTGACGGGGCAGCCTACGAGCAGTACTTC. This sequence joins TRBV10-3 and TRBJ2-7; tentatively, D is TRBD1 or TRBD2 (5 bases each). This CDR3 spans 13 amino acids. The germline gives CDR1 ENHRY, CDR2 SYGVKD. Trimming shortened V by 3 bases and J by 2 bases, and 8 bases separated the two germline ends.

The chain combines TRBV5-1 with TRBJ1-1; weak D call: TRBD1 (5 bases). The V and J ends lost 4 bases and 1 base respectively, with 14 bases between them. The length of the CDR3 is 15 residues. Germline-derived CDR1 and CDR2 are SGHRS and YFSETQ. CDR3 protein: CASSPHPGPNTEAFF. As DNA, the CDR3 is TGCGCCAGCAGCCCCCATCCGGGGCCGAACACTGAAGCTTTCTTT.

The gene calls are TRBV9 and TRBJ1-3; D remains unclear. This CDR3 is 12 amino acids long. Per germline, CDR1 SGDLS and CDR2 YYNGEE. V dropped 1 base and J dropped 8 bases, with 7 bases sitting between them. This chain's CDR3 is CASSVPGDTIYF. The DNA for the CDR3 is TGTGCCAGCAGCGTACCAGGAGACACCATATATTTT.

The chain couples TRBV5-1 to TRBJ1-1; 7 nucleotides line up with TRBD1. Germline V gives CDR1 SGHRS, CDR2 YFSETQ. CDR3 length equals 16 residues. Unmatched junction bases numbered 5, after V lost 0 bases and J lost 0 bases. The CDR3 loop reads CASSLGDRDMNTEAFF. The CDR3 DNA follows: TGCGCCAGCAGCTTGGGCGACAGGGACATGAACACTGAAGCTTTCTTT.

In DNA, the CDR3 is TGTGCCTGGAGTGCAGGAGCCGTGATGAACACTGAAGCTTTCTTT. This sequence encodes CAWSAGAVMNTEAFF. This chain joins TRBV30 and TRBJ1-1, with no clear D. CDR3 size: 15 residues. Germline lookup yields CDR1 GTSNPN and CDR2 SVGIG (reference sequence). Trimming took 1 base from V and 0 from J, leaving 12 bases between them. Looking up the rest from reference TRBV30 and TRBJ1-1 gives the full variable domain: SQTIHQWPATLVQPVGSPLSLECTVEGTSNPNLYWYRQAAGRGLQLLFYSVGIGQISSEVPQNLSASRPQDRQFILSSKKLLLSDSGFYLCAWSAGAVMNTEAFFGQGTRLTVV.

This clone was recorded once. CDR3 nucleotides: TGTGCCAGCAGTTCCCCAAAGGGCCGGGACATTGTTTCACCCCTCCACTTT. Protein sequence: CASSSPKGRDIVSPLHF. The chain carries TRBV28 and TRBJ1-6, with D maybe TRBD1 (6 bases). The V end was cut by 4 bases, the J end by 9 bases, with 22 bases between. This CDR3 spans 17 amino acids. The germline CDR1 and CDR2 sequences are MDHEN and SYDVKM. The variable domain in full, with the rest retrieved from reference TRBV28 and TRBJ1-6, is DVKVTQSSRYLVKRTGEKVFLECVQDMDHENMFWYRQDPGLGLRLIYFSYDVKMKEKGDIPEGYSVSREKKERFSLILESASTNQTSMYLCASSSPKGRDIVSPLHFGNGTRLTVT.

This clone was recorded a few times. This chain uses TRBV5-1 with TRBJ1-2; a weak D match, TRBD1 (6 bases). The CDR3 loop spans 14 amino acids. Trimming pared 4 bases from V and 2 bases from J, leaving 12 bases between. Germline CDR1 and CDR2: SGHRS and YFSETQ. The CDR3 nucleotides are TGCGCCAGCAGCATCCACAGGGCGAACTATGGCTACACCTTC. Its protein is CASSIHRANYGYTF.

The chain couples TRBV7-8 to TRBJ2-7, with 13 bases matching TRBD2. Looked up from germline, CDR1 is SGHVS and CDR2 is FQNEAQ. Unmatched junction bases numbered 7, after V lost 5 bases and J lost 6 bases. The CDR3 runs to 15 residues. CDR3 loop: CASSPGTSGTPEQYF. In DNA form, the CDR3 reads TGTGCCAGCAGCCCTGGGACTAGCGGGACCCCCGAGCAGTACTTC.

The chain employs TRBV30 and TRBJ1-4; no clear D. This CDR3 region has 12 residues. Germline V gene lookup returns CDR1 GTSNPN and CDR2 SVGIG (reference sequence). V dropped 3 bases and J dropped 8 bases, with 10 bases sitting between them. The CDR3 DNA sequence: TGTGCCTGGAGGGGAAAAGGCGAAAAACTGTTTTTT. This codes for CAWRGKGEKLFF.

The J gene is TRBJ2-1, the V gene TRBV11-2; D ambiguous. The V end was cut by 1 base, the J end by 5 bases, with 6 bases between. There are 13 residues in the CDR3. Germline-derived CDR1 and CDR2 are SGHAT and FQNNGV. CDR3 nucleotides: TGTGCCAGCAGCTTAGGGGAACACAATGAGCAGTTCTTC. Amino acid sequence: CASSLGEHNEQFF.

This rearrangement joins TRBV10-3 to TRBJ2-7; 14 positions match TRBD2. The V gene's germline CDR1 is ENHRY and CDR2 SYGVKD. This CDR3 contains 13 residues. The J segment lost 4 bases and the V segment lost 9 bases, leaving 2 bases of the junction unmatched. The DNA of the CDR3 is TGTGCCATACGACTAGCGGGAGGGTACGAGCAGTACTTC. Translating it yields CAIRLAGGYEQYF.

This chain joins TRBV19 and TRBJ1-1; 8 bases fit TRBD1. Germline V gives CDR1 LNHDA, CDR2 SQIVND (reference sequence). The CDR3 sequence is 11 residues long. CDR3 amino acids: CGTGINTEAFF. The CDR3, as DNA: TGTGGGACAGGGATTAACACTGAAGCTTTCTTT.

The rearrangement links TRBV2 to TRBJ1-6, with a possible D match to TRBD1 (6 bases). CDR1 and CDR2 (germline): SNHLY, FYNNEI. This CDR3 is built from 15 residues. Trimming shortened V by 4 bases and J by 7 bases, and 14 bases separated the two germline ends. The CDR3 DNA is TGTGCCAGCAGTGCGGTCGGACAGCTAAATTCACCCCTCCACTTT. Protein: CASSAVGQLNSPLHF. Full variable domain (outside the CDR3, taken from reference TRBV2 and TRBJ1-6): EPEVTQTPSHQVTQMGQEVILRCVPISNHLYFYWYRQILGQKVEFLVSFYNNEISEKSEIFDDQFSVERPDGSNFTLKIRSTKLEDSAMYFCASSAVGQLNSPLHFGNGTRLTVT.

V usage is TRBV3-1 (or the pseudogene TRBV3-2) and J usage is TRBJ1-2, with D tentatively TRBD1 (6 bases). The CDR3 has 14 residues. Trimming shortened V by 0 bases and J by 7 bases, and 12 bases separated the two germline ends. Per germline, CDR1 LGHDT and CDR2 YNNKEL (reference sequence). The DNA of the CDR3 is TGTGCCAGCAGCCAAGACGAGGGGGTGGGTGGCTACACCTTC. Amino acids: CASSQDEGVGGYTF.

The V and J genes are TRBV19 and TRBJ1-5; tentative D call: TRBD1 (5 bases). The length of the CDR3 is 13 residues. The germline V gene encodes CDR1 LNHDA and CDR2 SQIVND (reference sequence). V was pared by 5 bases and J by 4 bases, with 9 bases between. This chain's CDR3 is CASSLQVNQPQHF. DNA for the CDR3: TGTGCCAGTAGTCTACAGGTAAATCAGCCCCAGCATTTT. The variable domain in full, with the rest retrieved from reference TRBV19 and TRBJ1-5, is DGGITQSPKYLFRKEGQNVTLSCEQNLNHDAMYWYRQDPGQGLRLIYYSQIVNDFQKGDIAEGYSVSREKKESFPLTVTSAQKNPTAFYLCASSLQVNQPQHFGDGTRLSIL.

The gene calls are TRBV28 and TRBJ1-3; D might be TRBD1 (5 bases). The CDR3 runs to 15 residues. Deletions cut 3 bases from V and 2 bases from J, with 11 bases between. The germline CDR1 and CDR2 sequences are MDHEN and SYDVKM. The chain's CDR3 is CASSLIGEAGNTIYF. For the CDR3, the DNA is TGTGCCAGCAGTTTGATAGGGGAAGCTGGAAACACCATATATTTT. The entire variable domain, with the rest obtained from reference TRBV28 and TRBJ1-3, is as follows: DVKVTQSSRYLVKRTGEKVFLECVQDMDHENMFWYRQDPGLGLRLIYFSYDVKMKEKGDIPEGYSVSREKKERFSLILESASTNQTSMYLCASSLIGEAGNTIYFGEGSWLTVV.